One sample yielded the 14 T cell receptor beta chains listed below, sequenced in a study of human T cells and chemical hapten exposure (dated by TCRdb to the early 2020s). The protocol used for the library was RACE. This sample was sequenced with a NextSeq 500. TCRdb reanalyzed the raw reads on its own, using fastp at Q25 for trimming and MiXCR for clone calling, and kept in-frame beta chains. Here each entry gathers all rows of one CDR3 protein and keeps the most common genes and DNA. The sample table holds 100,000 or so distinct CDR3 sequences, of which roughly a third were seen once. Around 2.8% of the sample goes to the ten largest clones. The sample's time point label, in plain terms: patch test 3, about 24 weeks after DPC sensitization. The label giving this sample's treatment or condition can be read as: therapeutic diphenylcyclopropenone sensitization with weekly scalp DPC. The sequencing used whole blood, collected in connection with sensitization to the hapten diphenylcyclopropenone (DPC). Receptors were obtained from a man in his forties with alopecia areata. Some clones in this sample may be carry-over from other donors' samples.

This clonotype was seen only a few times. The V gene is TRBV27, the J gene TRBJ2-5; 7 nucleotides agree with TRBD2. In germline, CDR1 is MNHEY, CDR2 SMNVEV (reference sequence). The CDR3 has 14 amino acids. V gave up 8 bases and J gave up 4 bases; unmatched junction bases: 10. The CDR3 region is CASWEGPLGETQYF. The CDR3 DNA is TGTGCCAGCTGGGAGGGTCCCCTCGGAGAGACCCAGTACTTC.

This clonotype was picked up a small number of times. This rearrangement joins TRBV4-2 to TRBJ2-6, with D possibly being TRBD1 (5 bases). The germline CDR1 and CDR2 sequences are LGHNA and YNFKEQ. The ends were cut back, 0 bases at V and 0 bases at J, with 6 bases in the middle. The CDR3 loop spans 16 amino acids. CDR3 nucleotides: TGTGCCAGCAGCCAAGATGACAGCTCTGGGGCCAACGTCCTGACTTTC. Its protein is CASSQDDSSGANVLTF.

On this clonotype itself: One junction end does not reproduce the germline sequence, and a read error may be involved. The chain combines TRBV12-5 with TRBJ1-2; 9 nucleotides match TRBD1. There are 13 residues in the CDR3. CDR1 is LGHNT, CDR2 FRNRAP, per germline. The CDR3, as DNA: TGTGCTAGTGGTTTGCCCGGGACAGGGCATCCCCAATTC. Translation: CASGLPGTGHPQF.

This clonotype was counted between two and nine times. The chain recombines TRBV6-2 or TRBV6-3 with TRBJ2-2; maybe TRBD2 (6 bases). From germline, CDR1 is MNHEY and CDR2 SVGEGT. This CDR3 has 15 amino acids. Trimming took 6 bases from V and 0 from J, leaving 11 bases between them. CDR3 in DNA: TGTGCCAGCAGAAAGGGGACTGCGAACACCGGGGAGCTGTTTTTT. Translating it yields CASRKGTANTGELFF.

The chain joins TRBV18 to TRBJ1-2; a weak D match, TRBD1 (6 bases). The V gene's germline CDR1 is KGHSH and CDR2 LQKENI. The ends were cut back, 3 bases at V and 4 bases at J, with 12 bases in the middle. The CDR3 consists of 14 residues. DNA of the CDR3: TGTGCCAGCTCACCCCAGGACAGAGTCTATGGCTACACCTTC. Amino acids: CASSPQDRVYGYTF.

V usage is TRBV7-6 and J usage is TRBJ2-3; TRBD2 matches 9 bases. Trimming at V came to 1 base and at J to 0 bases, leaving 14 bases not matched to a gene. The length of the CDR3 is 20 residues. Germline lookup yields CDR1 SGHVS and CDR2 FNYEAQ. The CDR3 coding sequence is TGTGCCAGCAGCTTAGTCCCTAGCGGGAAGAAACTTCTTAGCACAGATACGCAGTATTTT. Translation: CASSLVPSGKKLLSTDTQYF.

This clonotype was detected a few times. The chain uses TRBV20-1 and TRBJ2-4; D is ambiguous. V was cut by 7 bases and J by 7 bases, with 14 bases left in between. Germline lookup yields CDR1 DFQATT and CDR2 SNEGSKA (reference sequence). CDR3 length: 12 amino acids. The CDR3: CSVGRRENIQYF. CDR3 coding DNA: TGCAGTGTCGGGCGGAGAGAGAACATTCAGTACTTC.

This clonotype was found a few times. The V call is TRBV29-1, the J call TRBJ2-7; 7 bases are shared with TRBD2. The CDR3 sequence is 14 residues long. Germline loops: CDR1 SQVTM, CDR2 ANQGSEA. J was trimmed by 5 bases and V by 8 bases; bases with no gene match: 15. The CDR3 DNA reads TGCAGCACCCCCGGGGGGAGGGAATGTGACGAGCAGTACGTC. Translation gives CSTPGGRECDEQYV.

This clonotype has just a few counts. The J gene is TRBJ2-2, the V gene TRBV30; D possibly corresponds to TRBD1 (6 bases). Germline V gene data show CDR1 as GTSNPN and CDR2 as SVGIG (reference sequence). V dropped 3 bases and J dropped 1 base, with 9 bases sitting between them. The CDR3 loop spans 14 amino acids. CDR3 sequence: CAWRAQGNTGELFF. Here the CDR3 DNA reads TGTGCCTGGAGGGCACAGGGGAACACCGGGGAGCTGTTTTTT.

CDR3 in amino acids: CASSQEHRGADTQYF. CDR3 DNA sequence: TGCGCCAGCAGCCAAGAACACCGGGGGGCAGATACGCAGTATTTT. The chain carries TRBV4-3 and TRBJ2-3, with TRBD2 identical over 7 bases. The V gene end was trimmed by 0 bases and the J gene end by 4 bases; junction bases not matched to a gene: 4. The CDR3 runs 15 residues. Germline CDR1 reads LGHNA; CDR2 reads YSLEER.

The V and J genes are TRBV7-2 and TRBJ2-3; TRBD2 matches 8 bases. Germline assignment: CDR1 SGHTA and CDR2 FQGNSA. J lost 9 bases, V lost 1 base, and 3 bases had no gene match. The CDR3 length is 13 residues. The CDR3 sequence is CASSLGTGGTQYF. Here the CDR3 DNA reads TGTGCCAGCAGCTTAGGTACGGGAGGGACGCAGTATTTT.

The rearrangement uses TRBV7-2 and TRBJ2-3, with D unclear. V lost 6 bases, J lost 4 bases, and 8 bases lay in between. Germline V lookup: CDR1 SGHTA, CDR2 FQGNSA. This CDR3 has 12 residues. CDR3 amino acids: CASRLEADTQYF. CDR3 in DNA: TGTGCCAGCAGGCTAGAGGCAGATACGCAGTATTTT.

This clonotype has a handful of counts. The rearrangement joins TRBV5-6 to TRBJ2-3; possibly TRBD1 for D (6 bases). V was trimmed by 2 bases and J by 0 bases, leaving 13 bases between them. The germline V gene has CDR1 SGHDT and CDR2 YYEEEE. This CDR3 contains 16 residues. The CDR3 DNA reads TGTGCCAGCAGCTTAATGGCAGGGGTTAGCACAGATACGCAGTATTTT. Its protein is CASSLMAGVSTDTQYF.

The chain carries TRBV12-3 or TRBV12-4 and TRBJ1-5; no clear D gene. CDR3 length: 12 amino acids. With 3 bases removed from V and 6 bases from J, the gap between germline ends came to 6 bases. This chain's CDR3 is CASSFMGQPQHF. In DNA, the CDR3 is TGTGCCAGCAGTTTTATGGGTCAGCCCCAGCATTTT.